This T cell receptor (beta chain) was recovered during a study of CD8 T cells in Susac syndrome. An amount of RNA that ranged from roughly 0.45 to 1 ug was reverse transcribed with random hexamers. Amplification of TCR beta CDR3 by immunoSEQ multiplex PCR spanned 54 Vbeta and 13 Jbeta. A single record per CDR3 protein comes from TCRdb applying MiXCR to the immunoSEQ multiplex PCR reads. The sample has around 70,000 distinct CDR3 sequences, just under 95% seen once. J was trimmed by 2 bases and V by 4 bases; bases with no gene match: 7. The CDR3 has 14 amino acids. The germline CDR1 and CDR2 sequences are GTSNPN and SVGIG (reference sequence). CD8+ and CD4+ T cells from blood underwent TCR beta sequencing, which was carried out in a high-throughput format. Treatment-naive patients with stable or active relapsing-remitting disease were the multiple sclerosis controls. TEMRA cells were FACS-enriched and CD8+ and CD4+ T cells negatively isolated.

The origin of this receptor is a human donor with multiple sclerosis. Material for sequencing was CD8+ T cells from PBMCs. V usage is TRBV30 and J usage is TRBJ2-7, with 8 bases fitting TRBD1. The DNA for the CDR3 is TGTGCCTGGACTCCCGGGACAGGAGCCTACGAGCAGTACTTC. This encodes CAWTPGTGAYEQYF. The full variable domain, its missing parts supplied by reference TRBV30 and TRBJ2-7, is SQTIHQWPATLVQPVGSPLSLECTVEGTSNPNLYWYRQAAGRGLQLLFYSVGIGQISSEVPQNLSASRPQDRQFILSSKKLLLSDSGFYLCAWTPGTGAYEQYFGPGTRLTVT.